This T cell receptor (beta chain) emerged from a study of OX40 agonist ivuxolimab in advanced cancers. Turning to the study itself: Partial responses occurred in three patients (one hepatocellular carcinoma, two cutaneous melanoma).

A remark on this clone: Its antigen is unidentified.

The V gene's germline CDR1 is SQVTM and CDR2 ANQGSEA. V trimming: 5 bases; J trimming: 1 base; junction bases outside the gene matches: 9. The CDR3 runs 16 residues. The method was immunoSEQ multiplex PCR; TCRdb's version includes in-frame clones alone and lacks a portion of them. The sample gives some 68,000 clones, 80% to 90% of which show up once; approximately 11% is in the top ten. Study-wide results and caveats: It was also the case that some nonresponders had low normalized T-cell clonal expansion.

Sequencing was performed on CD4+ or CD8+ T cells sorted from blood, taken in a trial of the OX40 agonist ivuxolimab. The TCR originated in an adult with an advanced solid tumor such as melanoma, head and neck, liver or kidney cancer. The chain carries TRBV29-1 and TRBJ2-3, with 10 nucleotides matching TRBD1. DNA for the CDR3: TGCAGCGTTCTTCCTTCCGGGACAGGGGGCACAGATACGCAGTATTTT. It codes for CSVLPSGTGGTDTQYF.